These 8 T cell receptor beta chains share one sample of origin, sequenced in a study of monozygotic twins with inflammatory bowel disease. TCRdb re-called the 5' RACE reads and catalogs CDR3 proteins one per entry, DNA excluded. The sample table includes 300,000 to 400,000 distinct CDR3 sequences. Sequencing used blood. All receptors derive from a human donor with ulcerative colitis or Crohn's disease, or a healthy co-twin of an affected twin (not recorded which).

The rearrangement uses TRBV5-1 and TRBJ2-1. CDR1 is SGHRS and CDR2 is YFSETQ in the germline V gene. This CDR3 region has 14 residues. The CDR3 region is CASSFPSGYNEQFF.

The rearrangement links TRBV29-1 to TRBJ2-7; checking the TCRdb D call of TRBD1 is not possible without DNA. There are 12 residues in the CDR3. Germline CDR1 SQVTM, CDR2 ANQGSEA. CDR3 sequence reads: CSVLGGAYEQYF.

The chain links TRBV6-2 or TRBV6-3 to TRBJ2-1; TCRdb's D call of TRBD2 is untestable without DNA. This CDR3 region has 17 residues. Germline V gene data show CDR1 as MNHEY and CDR2 as SVGEGT. The chain's CDR3 is CASSYPLAGSSYNEQFF.

The chain carries TRBV29-1 and TRBJ1-3. This CDR3 has 14 residues. The germline V gene has CDR1 SQVTM and CDR2 ANQGSEA. CDR3 in amino acids: CSVEVVRGGNTIYF.

The V gene is TRBV7-9, the J gene TRBJ2-3; TCRdb outputs TRBD1, but without DNA this stays unchecked. CDR3 size: 16 residues. CDR1 is SEHNR, CDR2 FQNEAQ, per germline (reference sequence). The chain's CDR3 is CASSLGQGAVTDTQYF.

CDR3 region: CASSPPGRDQETQYF. The genes are TRBV19 and TRBJ2-5; TCRdb outputs TRBD1, but without DNA this stays unchecked. The CDR3 loop spans 15 amino acids. Germline V gene data show CDR1 as LNHDA and CDR2 as SQIVND (reference sequence).

The rearrangement joins TRBV7-8 to TRBJ2-7; there is no DNA to check the TCRdb D call of TRBD1. This CDR3 has 15 residues. Per germline, CDR1 SGHVS and CDR2 FQNEAQ. CDR3 loop: CASSFSIGEAYEQYF.

The chain is built from TRBV3-1 and TRBJ2-1; TCRdb picks TRBD2, but there is no DNA to check that call. Germline V gives CDR1 LGHDT, CDR2 YNNKEL (reference sequence). This CDR3 region has 15 residues. The CDR3 protein is CASSQRLAAHNEQFF.